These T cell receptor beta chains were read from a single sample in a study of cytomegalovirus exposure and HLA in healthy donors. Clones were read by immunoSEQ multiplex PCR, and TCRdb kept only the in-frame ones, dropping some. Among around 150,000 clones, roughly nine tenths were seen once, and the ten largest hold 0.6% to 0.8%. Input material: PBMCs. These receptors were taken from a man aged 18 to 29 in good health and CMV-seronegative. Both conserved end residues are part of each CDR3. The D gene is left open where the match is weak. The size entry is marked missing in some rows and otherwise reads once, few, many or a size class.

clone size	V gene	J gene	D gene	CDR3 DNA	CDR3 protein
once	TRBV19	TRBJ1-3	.	TGTGCCAGTAGTGCGAACAACCGGGGGGCCATATATTTT	CASSANNRGAIYF
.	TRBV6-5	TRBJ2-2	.	TGTGCCAGCAGTTACCAGAACAGGCTCCTCGGGGAGCTGTTTTTT	CASSYQNRLLGELFF
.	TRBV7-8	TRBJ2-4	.	TGTGCCAGCAGCGCCGGCCATTCAGGGGGACTCAGCATTCAGTACTTC	CASSAGHSGGLSIQYF
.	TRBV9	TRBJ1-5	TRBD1	TGTGCCAGCAGCGCTGGGACAGGGGAATTCAATCAGCCCCAGCATTTT	CASSAGTGEFNQPQHF
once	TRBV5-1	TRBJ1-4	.	TGCGCCAGCAGCCCCGGGACAATTGGGAATGAAAAACTGTTTTTT	CASSPGTIGNEKLFF
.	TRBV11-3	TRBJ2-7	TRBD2	TGTGCCAGCAGCTTAGTCGCGGGGGGCGCCTACGAGCAGTACTTC	CASSLVAGGAYEQYF
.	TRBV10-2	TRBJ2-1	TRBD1	TGCGCCAGCAGTGAGGGGGACAGGGAAATTGGTGAGCAGTTCTTC	CASSEGDREIGEQFF
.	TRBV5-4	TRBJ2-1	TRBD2	TGTGCCAGCAGCGGCGGGACTAGCGGGGGGGGTAAGCAGCAGTTCTTC	CASSGGTSGGGKQQFF
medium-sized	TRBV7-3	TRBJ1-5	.	TGTGCCAGCAGCTTACAGGGCAATCAGCCCCAGCATTTT	CASSLQGNQPQHF
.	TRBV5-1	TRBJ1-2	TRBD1	TGCGCCAGCAGCAGGGGACAGGGATCGAACTATGGCTACACCTTC	CASSRGQGSNYGYTF
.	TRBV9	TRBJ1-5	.	TGTGCCAGCAGCGAAACGAGTTCGCCTCAGCCCCAGCATTTT	CASSETSSPQPQHF
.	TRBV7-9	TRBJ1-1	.	TGTGCCAGCAGCTTTGAGGGGGCTGAAGCTTTCTTT	CASSFEGAEAFF
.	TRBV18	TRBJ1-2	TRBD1	TGTGCCAGCTCATTCAGACAGGGGGCGTCGGATGGCTACACCTTC	CASSFRQGASDGYTF
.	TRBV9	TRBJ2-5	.	TGTGCCAGCAGCCCTCCCTGGGGGGAGCCCCAGTACTTC	CASSPPWGEPQYF
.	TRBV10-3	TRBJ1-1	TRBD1	TGTGCCATCAGTGAGACCCCGGACAGGGGCATGAACACTGAAGCTTTCTTT	CAISETPDRGMNTEAFF
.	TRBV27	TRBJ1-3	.	TGTGCCAGCAGTTTACGAGGGTTTACAGGGTTCTCTCTGGGAGGAAACACCATATATTTT	CASSLRGFTGFSLGGNTIYF
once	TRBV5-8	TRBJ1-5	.	TGTGCCAGCAGCTTCGGCAGGGTAGGCAATCAGCCCCAGCATTTT	CASSFGRVGNQPQHF
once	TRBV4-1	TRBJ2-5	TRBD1	TGCGCCAGCAGCCCAGAAGAGCGACAGGGAAGAGTATACTTC	CASSPEERQGRVYF
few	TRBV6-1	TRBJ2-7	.	TGTGCCAGCAGTGAATTCAACAGGGCCAATCCCTACGAGCAGTACTTC	CASSEFNRANPYEQYF
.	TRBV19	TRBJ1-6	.	TGTGCCAGTAGAGTAGGGGACTTCAATAATTCACCCCTCCACTTT	CASRVGDFNNSPLHF
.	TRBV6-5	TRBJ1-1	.	TGTGCCAGCAGTGAGGTGGTGAACACTGAAGCTTTCTTT	CASSEVVNTEAFF
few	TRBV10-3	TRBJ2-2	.	TGTGCCATCCGAACTGCGAACACCGGGGAGCTGTTTTTT	CAIRTANTGELFF
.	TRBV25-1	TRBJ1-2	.	TGTGCCAGCAGCTCCGGGATTCTGTCGGCCAAGTATGGCTACACCTTC	CASSSGILSAKYGYTF
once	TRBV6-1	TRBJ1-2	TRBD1	TGTGCCAGCAGGGACAGGGGGCCCTATGGCTACACCTTC	CASRDRGPYGYTF
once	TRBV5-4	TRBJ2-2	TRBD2	TGTGCCAGCAGCTTGGGACTAGCGGGATCCACCGGGGAGCTGTTTTTT	CASSLGLAGSTGELFF
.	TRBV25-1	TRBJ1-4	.	TGTGCCAGCAGTGAATTAGGGCAGGGACTGGGGGAAAAACTGTTTTTT	CASSELGQGLGEKLFF
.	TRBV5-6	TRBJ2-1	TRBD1	TGTGCCAGCAGCCTACCGGACAGGGGCTTGGGTGAGCAGTTCTTC	CASSLPDRGLGEQFF
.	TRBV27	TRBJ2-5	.	TGTGCCAGCAGTTTATTGGGGGCGCTCGGGGGGGAGACCCAGTACTTC	CASSLLGALGGETQYF
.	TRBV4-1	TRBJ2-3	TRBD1	TGCGCCAGCAGCCAACAGGGGGCTAGAGATACGCAGTATTTT	CASSQQGARDTQYF
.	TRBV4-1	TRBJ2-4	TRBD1	TGCGCCAGCAGCCAAGTTCGTGGGACAGGGATCTCGGCCAAAAACATTCAGTACTTC	CASSQVRGTGISAKNIQYF
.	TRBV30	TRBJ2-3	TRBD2	TGTGCCTGGAGGGGGACTAGCGGGGGGCCCAAGACATATACGCAGTATTTT	CAWRGTSGGPKTYTQYF
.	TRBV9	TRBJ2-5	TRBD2	TGTGCCAGCAGCGTAGGCGGGGGGCAGGGGGAGACCCAGTACTTC	CASSVGGGQGETQYF
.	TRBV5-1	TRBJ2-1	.	TGCGCCAGCAGCTTGGTCGCAGGACAGGAGCAGTTCTTC	CASSLVAGQEQFF
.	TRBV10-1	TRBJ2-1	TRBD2	TGCGCCAGCAGTGAAGCAAGACTAGCCTCTTTCAATGAGCAGTTCTTC	CASSEARLASFNEQFF
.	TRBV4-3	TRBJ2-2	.	TGCGCCAGCAGCGAACTCCCAGCGCCGAACACCGGGGAGCTGTTTTTT	CASSELPAPNTGELFF
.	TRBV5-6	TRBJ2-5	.	TGTGCCAGCGGGAGAGTTGGGGTGCGAGAGACCCAGTACTTC	CASGRVGVRETQYF
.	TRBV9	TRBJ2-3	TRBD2	TGTGCCAGCAGCGTACGACTTGGACTAGGGATCGCAGATACGCAGTATTTT	CASSVRLGLGIADTQYF
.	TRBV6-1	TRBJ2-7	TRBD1	TGTGCCAGCAACAGGGACAGATCCTACGAGCAGTACTTC	CASNRDRSYEQYF
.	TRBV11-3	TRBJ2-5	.	TGTGCCAGCAGTTTTGGGGCCTCAATCGAAGAGACCCAGTACTTC	CASSFGASIEETQYF
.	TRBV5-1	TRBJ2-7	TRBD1	TGCGCCAGCAGCCCCACCCCGGGACAGGGGACCGAGCAGTACTTC	CASSPTPGQGTEQYF
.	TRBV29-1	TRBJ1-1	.	TGCAGCGTCGAACGAAACATGAACACTGAAGCTTTCTTT	CSVERNMNTEAFF
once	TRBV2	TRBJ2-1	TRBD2	TGTGCCAGCACGTCAACCGGACTAGCGGGACTGAGCTCCTACAATGAGCAGTTCTTC	CASTSTGLAGLSSYNEQFF
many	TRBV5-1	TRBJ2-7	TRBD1	TGCGCCAGCAGCTGGGACAGCTACGAGCAGTACTTC	CASSWDSYEQYF
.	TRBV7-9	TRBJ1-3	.	TGTGCCGCGGCGGGGACTAGAACTGGAAACACCATATATTTT	CAAAGTRTGNTIYF
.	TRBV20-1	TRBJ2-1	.	TGCAGTGCTACCTTGTCAGGAGGGCAGTTCTTC	CSATLSGGQFF
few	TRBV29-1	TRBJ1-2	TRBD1	TGCAGCGTGCACGACAGGGGTGAGGGCTACACCTTC	CSVHDRGEGYTF
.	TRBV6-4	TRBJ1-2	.	TGTGCCAGCAGTGACTCGGCCCTGCACTATGGCTACACCTTC	CASSDSALHYGYTF
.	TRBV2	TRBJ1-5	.	TGTGCCAGCAGCGTCGGGACTCCCAATCAGCCCCAGCATTTT	CASSVGTPNQPQHF
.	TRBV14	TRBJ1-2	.	TGTGCCAGCAGCCCGGACACTTTGAGCCATGGCTACACCTTC	CASSPDTLSHGYTF